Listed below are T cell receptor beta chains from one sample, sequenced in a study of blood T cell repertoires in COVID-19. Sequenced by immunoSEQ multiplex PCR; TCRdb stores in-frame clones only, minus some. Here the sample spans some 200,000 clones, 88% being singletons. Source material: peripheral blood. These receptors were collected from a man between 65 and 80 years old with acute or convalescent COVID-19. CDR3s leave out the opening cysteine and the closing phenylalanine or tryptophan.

CDR3: ASSSARDEQF
J: TRBJ2-1
V: TRBV11-3

CDR3: AISPDSLNTGELF
J: TRBJ2-2
V: TRBV10-3

CDR3: SVVPDGAAF
J: TRBJ1-1
V: TRBV29-1

CDR3: ASSLTEGPATDTQY
J: TRBJ2-3
V: TRBV7-3

CDR3: ASSFGRGTGELF
J: TRBJ2-2
V: TRBV5-8

CDR3: ASRRDTVNEKLF
J: TRBJ1-4
V: TRBV19

CDR3: ASSMTSGRLDEQY
J: TRBJ2-7
V: TRBV19

CDR3: ASSPPGLAGGETQY
J: TRBJ2-5
V: TRBV18

CDR3: ASSPRQGQQF
J: TRBJ2-1
V: TRBV13

CDR3: ASSYGQGVYNEQF
J: TRBJ2-1
V: TRBV6-2/TRBV6-3

CDR3: ASSPTPTTGYSPLH
J: TRBJ1-6
V: TRBV27

CDR3: ATSDPGLASQSEQF
J: TRBJ2-1
V: TRBV24-1

CDR3: ASSLTSPYEQY
J: TRBJ2-7
V: TRBV5-1

CDR3: ASSRGGASEKLF
J: TRBJ1-4
V: TRBV28

CDR3: ASSQSYAQSYEQY
J: TRBJ2-7
V: TRBV3-1/TRBV3-2

CDR3: ASSPYGGASGELF
J: TRBJ2-2
V: TRBV5-4

CDR3: ASSPGLAGLETQY
J: TRBJ2-5
V: TRBV14

CDR3: ASSAIPGQTYNSPLH
J: TRBJ1-6
V: TRBV14